A single sample is the source of the 25 T cell receptor beta chains below, sequenced in a study of cytomegalovirus exposure and HLA in healthy donors. The PCR employed 60 Vbeta primers together with 13 Jbeta primers. The assay was immunoSEQ multiplex PCR, and TCRdb's table has in-frame clones only and misses some. The sample lists roughly 230,000 clones, 85% to 95% occurring once. The source material was PBMCs. All receptors come from a girl between 2 and 10 years old in good health and CMV-seronegative.

This sequence joins TRBV15 and TRBJ1-1, with 7 bases lining up with TRBD1. Germline CDR1 is LNHNV and CDR2 is YYDKDF (reference sequence). V trimming: 1 base; J trimming: 2 bases; junction bases outside the gene matches: 16. This CDR3 comprises 19 residues. The CDR3 DNA reads as TGTGCCACCAGCAGAGTCCCCCGTACCGGGACAGATTTCAACACTGAAGCTTTCTTT. Protein product: CATSRVPRTGTDFNTEAFF.

This clone was picked up one time. This chain connects TRBV10-3 to TRBJ1-2, with TRBD1 identical over 10 bases. CDR3 size: 13 residues. CDR1 is ENHRY and CDR2 is SYGVKD in the germline V gene. V lost 5 bases to trimming and J lost 4 bases; unmatched junction nucleotides: 1. The CDR3 loop reads CAISRTGGYGYTF. Here the CDR3 DNA reads TGTGCCATCAGTAGGACAGGGGGCTATGGCTACACCTTC.

The chain recombines TRBV2 with TRBJ1-2; D uncertain. Trimming took 7 bases from V and 2 from J, leaving 14 bases between them. Germline CDR1 is SNHLY and CDR2 is FYNNEI. This CDR3 comprises 14 residues. The CDR3 DNA reads TGTGCCAGCAACCCACAGACGGTAAACTATGGCTACACCTTC. As protein: CASNPQTVNYGYTF.

This clone was observed a single time. J is TRBJ2-1 and V is TRBV6-5, with 8 bases aligning to TRBD1. The trim removed 4 bases at V and 7 bases at J, leaving 6 bases unmatched. This CDR3 comprises 14 residues. CDR1 and CDR2 (germline): MNHEY, SVGAGI. CDR3 residues: CASSFQGAMNEQFF. In DNA, the CDR3 is TGTGCCAGCAGTTTCCAGGGGGCAATGAATGAGCAGTTCTTC.

The chain recombines TRBV5-6 with TRBJ2-1; 12 positions agree with TRBD2. The CDR3 runs 16 residues. The trim removed 2 bases at V and 4 bases at J, leaving 4 bases unmatched. Germline lookup yields CDR1 SGHDT and CDR2 YYEEEE. The CDR3 is CASSFMTSGSYNEQFF. CDR3 DNA sequence: TGTGCCAGCAGCTTCATGACTAGCGGGAGTTACAATGAGCAGTTCTTC.

This clone turned up a few times. This chain joins TRBV5-1 and TRBJ1-6; 10 bases are a match to TRBD1. Unmatched junction bases numbered 11, after V lost 5 bases and J lost 9 bases. Germline CDR1 and CDR2: SGHRS and YFSETQ. The CDR3 sequence is 16 residues long. In DNA form, the CDR3 reads TGCGCCAGCAGTCTGGTCGGGACAGGGGACGGTTCACCCCTCCACTTT. It codes for CASSLVGTGDGSPLHF.

This chain joins TRBV15 and TRBJ1-4; 10 bases line up with TRBD1. Unmatched junction bases numbered 12, after V lost 4 bases and J lost 10 bases. The CDR3 spans 16 residues. In germline, CDR1 is LNHNV, CDR2 YYDKDF (reference sequence). This CDR3 reads CATSTRAGQGIGKLFF. The DNA for the CDR3 is TGTGCCACCAGCACCCGGGCGGGACAGGGGATTGGAAAACTGTTTTTT.

V usage is TRBV5-4 and J usage is TRBJ2-3; possibly TRBD2 for D (5 bases). Trimming removed 4 bases at V and 4 bases at J, with 10 bases between. This CDR3 spans 13 amino acids. In germline, CDR1 is SGHNT, CDR2 YYREEE (reference sequence). The CDR3 here is CASSGGNADTQYF. In nucleotides, the CDR3 is TGTGCCAGCAGCGGAGGAAATGCAGATACGCAGTATTTT. The full variable domain, its missing parts supplied by reference TRBV5-4 and TRBJ2-3, is ETGVTQSPTHLIKTRGQQVTLRCSSQSGHNTVSWYQQALGQGPQFIFQYYREEENGRGNFPPRFSGLQFPNYSSELNVNALELDDSALYLCASSGGNADTQYFGPGTRLTVL.

This clone was picked up one time. This chain connects TRBV19 to TRBJ2-2; no clear D gene. There are 13 residues in the CDR3. Germline loops: CDR1 LNHDA, CDR2 SQIVND (reference sequence). V lost 8 bases and J 2 bases, leaving 9 bases between the germline ends. CDR3 DNA sequence: TGTGCCAGTTGCGATGTTAACACCGGGGAGCTGTTTTTT. Its protein is CASCDVNTGELFF.

This rearrangement joins TRBV15 to TRBJ1-2; no firm D call. V shed 5 bases and J shed 6 bases, with 19 bases lying between them. Germline V gene sequence: CDR1 LNHNV, CDR2 YYDKDF (reference sequence). This CDR3 has 15 residues. The CDR3, as DNA: TGTGCCACCAGCGGTTCCGCGGGTCTCGTTGATGGCTACACCTTC. Protein sequence: CATSGSAGLVDGYTF.

V is TRBV11-2 and J is TRBJ2-7, with TRBD2 identical over 9 bases. The length of the CDR3 is 15 residues. The V gene's germline CDR1 is SGHAT and CDR2 FQNNGV. The V gene end was trimmed by 1 base and the J gene end by 9 bases; junction bases not matched to a gene: 10. The CDR3, as DNA: TGTGCCAGCAGCTTAGTGACGCGGGGGGGGCCGGCGCAGTACTTC. The encoded protein is CASSLVTRGGPAQYF.

The chain couples TRBV2 to TRBJ1-2; 10 bases line up with TRBD1. Unmatched junction bases numbered 7, after V lost 5 bases and J lost 4 bases. Looked up from germline, CDR1 is SNHLY and CDR2 is FYNNEI. The CDR3 extends over 15 amino acids. The CDR3 DNA reads TGTGCCAGCAGTCCACGACAGGGGGCGATCTATGGCTACACCTTC. Translating gives CASSPRQGAIYGYTF.

The V gene is TRBV7-9, the J gene TRBJ2-7; possibly TRBD1 for D (6 bases). V lost 4 bases and J lost 0, with 10 bases in between. The CDR3 contains 14 residues. The germline CDR1 and CDR2 sequences are SEHNR and FQNEAQ (reference sequence). This CDR3 reads CASSSGAYSYEQYF. The DNA for the CDR3 is TGTGCCAGCAGCTCAGGGGCCTACTCCTACGAGCAGTACTTC.

The chain combines TRBV29-1 with TRBJ1-5; maybe TRBD1 (6 bases). The CDR3 covers 13 residues. V gave up 4 bases and J gave up 1 base, with 8 bases separating them. Germline V CDR1 and CDR2: SQVTM, ANQGSEA. DNA of the CDR3: TGCAGCGTTGGACAGGAAAGCAATCAGCCCCAGCATTTT. It translates to CSVGQESNQPQHF.

V is TRBV29-1 and J is TRBJ2-2, with 8 bases aligning to TRBD1. The CDR3 has 14 residues. V shed 6 bases, J shed 2 bases, and the junction held 5 bases outside the gene matches. Germline CDR1 reads SQVTM; CDR2 reads ANQGSEA. CDR3 nucleotide sequence: TGCAGCGTGCGCGGGACAGGAAACACCGGGGAGCTGTTTTTT. This codes for CSVRGTGNTGELFF.

The chain uses TRBV5-1 and TRBJ2-5; D perhaps matches TRBD2 (6 bases). V gave up 8 bases and J gave up 5 bases, with 13 bases separating them. The CDR3 has 12 amino acids. From germline, CDR1 is SGHRS and CDR2 YFSETQ. The CDR3 is CASKRDSETQYF. The CDR3 DNA reads as TGCGCCAGTAAACGGGACTCGGAGACCCAGTACTTC. Filled out from reference TRBV5-1 and TRBJ2-5, the complete variable domain reads KAGVTQTPRYLIKTRGQQVTLSCSPISGHRSVSWYQQTPGQGLQFLFEYFSETQRNKGNFPGRFSGRQFSNSRSEMNVSTLELGDSALYLCASKRDSETQYFGPGTRLLVL.

The V call is TRBV28, the J call TRBJ2-3; TRBD1 might be the D (6 bases). Germline lookup yields CDR1 MDHEN and CDR2 SYDVKM. Trimming took 3 bases from V and 3 from J, leaving 13 bases between them. This CDR3 comprises 15 residues. Here the CDR3 DNA reads TGTGCCAGCAGTTTGCAGGGGATAGGGACAGATACGCAGTATTTT. Translation gives CASSLQGIGTDTQYF.

This chain joins TRBV18 and TRBJ1-1, with 9 positions matching TRBD1. Per germline, CDR1 KGHSH and CDR2 LQKENI. V trimming: 3 bases; J trimming: 5 bases; junction bases outside the gene matches: 19. CDR3 length: 19 residues. This CDR3 reads CASSPAITGGGLVGTEAFF. CDR3 coding DNA: TGTGCCAGCTCACCGGCGATAACAGGGGGCGGTCTTGTTGGTACTGAAGCTTTCTTT.

The J gene is TRBJ2-5, the V gene TRBV5-1, with D possibly being TRBD2 (6 bases). V lost 4 bases, J lost 7 bases, and 17 bases lay in between. The germline V gene has CDR1 SGHRS and CDR2 YFSETQ. CDR3 length equals 14 residues. CDR3 in amino acids: CASSRGTPQGTQYF. CDR3 nucleotides: TGCGCCAGCAGCCGCGGGACCCCCCAGGGGACCCAGTACTTC.

This chain uses TRBV27 with TRBJ2-7; TRBD1 matches 9 bases. V shed 4 bases, J shed 6 bases, and the junction held 10 bases outside the gene matches. In germline, CDR1 is MNHEY, CDR2 SMNVEV (reference sequence). This CDR3 has 15 residues. CDR3: CASSSLGTGNLEQYF. The DNA for the CDR3 is TGTGCCAGCAGTTCACTCGGGACAGGGAATCTCGAGCAGTACTTC.

The CDR3 DNA follows: TGTGCCATCAGGGGGGCAGGTTCCTCCTACAATGAGCAGTTCTTC. Amino acids: CAIRGAGSSYNEQFF. The genes are TRBV10-3 and TRBJ2-1; a weak D match, TRBD1 (6 bases). CDR1 is ENHRY, CDR2 SYGVKD, per germline. Trimming pared 6 bases from V and 0 bases from J, leaving 12 bases between. The CDR3 spans 15 residues.

The chain combines TRBV6-6 with TRBJ2-2, with 10 nucleotides matching TRBD1. CDR1 is MNHNY, CDR2 SVGAGI, per germline (reference sequence). The CDR3 length is 15 residues. Unmatched junction bases numbered 2, after V lost 7 bases and J lost 0 bases. This CDR3 is CASTGQGANTGELFF. CDR3 coding DNA: TGTGCCAGCACTGGACAGGGGGCGAACACCGGGGAGCTGTTTTTT.

The genes are TRBV12-1 and TRBJ1-2; the table assigns TRBD1, which was not confirmed against the DNA. TRBV12-1 is noted as a pseudogene. This CDR3 has 16 residues. The DNA for the CDR3 is TGTGCCAGCAGCTTAGGGACAGGGAAAGACGGCTATGGCTACACCTTC. This encodes CASSLGTGKDGYGYTF.

The chain uses TRBV7-6 and TRBJ1-1; D remains ambiguous. The CDR3 totals 14 residues. The germline CDR1 and CDR2 sequences are SGHVS and FNYEAQ. Trimming removed 2 bases from V and 7 bases from J, with 14 bases in between. CDR3 nucleotides: TGTGCCAGCAGCTTATTGTTCGGGAGTCTTGAAGCTTTCTTT. Amino acid sequence: CASSLLFGSLEAFF.

The CDR3, as DNA: TGTGCCAGCAGCCAAGATAGCGGGACAGGGGGATTTAGCTATGGCTACACCTTC. It codes for CASSQDSGTGGFSYGYTF. The chain has TRBV4-2 and TRBJ1-2; 11 nucleotides align to TRBD1. Germline assignment: CDR1 LGHNA and CDR2 YNFKEQ. CDR3 size: 18 residues. V lost 0 bases to trimming and J lost 4 bases; unmatched junction nucleotides: 10.